The T cell receptor beta chain described here comes from a study of T cells in Graves' hyperthyroidism and ophthalmopathy. The study, taken as a whole, reports: Ophthalmopathy was distinguished from stable hyperthyroidism by 13 V-J signatures. The model forecast ophthalmopathy, anticipating it by a median about 6.5 months before onset.

From RNA transcripts, TCR beta CDR3 regions were amplified. An initial round of RT-PCR targeting the TCR CDR3 relied on the HTBI primer set. Using its own MiXCR run on the multiplex PCR reads, TCRdb lists one record per CDR3 protein. This sample carries about 590,000 distinct CDR3 sequences, less than 20% of them seen once, and the ten largest clones take 7.3%. The CDR3 loop spans 16 amino acids. Trimming stripped 1 base from V and 4 bases from J, with 14 bases between. Germline V gives CDR1 SGHKS, CDR2 YYEKEE (reference sequence). This clonotype was counted a few times. The target antigen is unknown. Absent ophthalmopathy progression within 18 months defined stable Graves' hyperthyroidism.

The V and J genes are TRBV5-5 and TRBJ1-4; D is perhaps TRBD1 (5 bases). Sequenced material: blood. This receptor was identified in a woman between 25 and 40 years old with Graves' hyperthyroidism. This chain's CDR3 is CASSLRDGGNNEKLFF. The CDR3 region has the DNA TGTGCCAGCAGCTTGAGGGACGGCGGGAATAATGAAAAACTGTTTTTT.